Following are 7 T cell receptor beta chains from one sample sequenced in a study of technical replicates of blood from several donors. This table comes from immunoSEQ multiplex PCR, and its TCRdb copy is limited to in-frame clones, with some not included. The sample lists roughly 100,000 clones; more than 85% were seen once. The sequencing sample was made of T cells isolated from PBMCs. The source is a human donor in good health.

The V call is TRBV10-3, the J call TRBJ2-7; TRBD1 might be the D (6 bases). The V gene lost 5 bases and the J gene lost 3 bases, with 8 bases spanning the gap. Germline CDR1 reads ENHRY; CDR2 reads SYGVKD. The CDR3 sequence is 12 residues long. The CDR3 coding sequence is TGTGCCATCAGTTTAGGGGGCTACGAGCAGTACTTC. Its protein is CAISLGGYEQYF.

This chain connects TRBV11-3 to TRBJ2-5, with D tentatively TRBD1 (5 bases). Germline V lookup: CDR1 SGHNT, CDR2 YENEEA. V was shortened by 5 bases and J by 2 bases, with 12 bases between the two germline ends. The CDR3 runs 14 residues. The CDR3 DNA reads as TGTGCCAGCAGCCCCCGGACAAATCAAGAGACCCAGTACTTC. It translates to CASSPRTNQETQYF.

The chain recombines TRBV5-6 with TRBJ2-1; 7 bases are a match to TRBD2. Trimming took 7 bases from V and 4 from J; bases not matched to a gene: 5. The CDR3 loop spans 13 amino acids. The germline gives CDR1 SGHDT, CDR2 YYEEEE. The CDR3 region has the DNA TGTGCCAGCGATAGCGGGCCTTACAATGAGCAGTTCTTC. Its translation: CASDSGPYNEQFF.

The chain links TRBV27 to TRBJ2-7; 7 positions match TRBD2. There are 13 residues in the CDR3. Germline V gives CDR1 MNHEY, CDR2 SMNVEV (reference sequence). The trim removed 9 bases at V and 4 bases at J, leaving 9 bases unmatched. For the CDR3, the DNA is TGTGCCAGTCAACAGCGGGATGGTTACGAGCAGTACTTC. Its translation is CASQQRDGYEQYF.

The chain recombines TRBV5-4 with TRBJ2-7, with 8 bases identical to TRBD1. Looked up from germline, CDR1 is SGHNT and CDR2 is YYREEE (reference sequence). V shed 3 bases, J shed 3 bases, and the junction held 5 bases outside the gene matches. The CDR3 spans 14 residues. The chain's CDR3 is CASSSGGQVYEQYF. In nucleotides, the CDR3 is TGTGCCAGCAGCTCAGGGGGCCAAGTCTACGAGCAGTACTTC.

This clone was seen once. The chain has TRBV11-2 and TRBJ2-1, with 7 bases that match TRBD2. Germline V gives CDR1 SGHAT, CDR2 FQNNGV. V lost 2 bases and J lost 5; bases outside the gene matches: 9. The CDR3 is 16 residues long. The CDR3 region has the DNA TGTGCCAGCAGCTTACTTCTTGCGACTAGCCACAATGAGCAGTTCTTC. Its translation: CASSLLLATSHNEQFF.

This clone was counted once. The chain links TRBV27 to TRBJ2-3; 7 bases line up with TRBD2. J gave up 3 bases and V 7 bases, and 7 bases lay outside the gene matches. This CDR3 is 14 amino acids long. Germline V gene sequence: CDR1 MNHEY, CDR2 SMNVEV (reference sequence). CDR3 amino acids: CASTTGGNTDTQYF. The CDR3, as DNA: TGTGCCAGCACCACGGGGGGTAATACAGATACGCAGTATTTT.